What follows are 14 T cell receptor beta chains derived from one specimen sequenced in a study of identical twins. TCRdb called the 5' RACE reads again in MiXCR, with one record for every CDR3 protein. This table holds hundreds of thousands of distinct CDR3 sequences, roughly 6% found once. Sequenced: naive T cells sorted from blood. The receptor source for this set is a man aged 18 to 30 in good health.

V gene TRBV11-1 combines with J gene TRBJ2-1; D tentatively fits TRBD1 or TRBD2 (5 bases each). The CDR3 consists of 17 residues. From germline, CDR1 is SGHAT and CDR2 FQDESV (reference sequence). Trimming cost V 0 bases and J 2 bases, with 14 bases left between them. The chain's CDR3 is CASSLALSGRTYNEQFF. The CDR3 nucleotides read TGTGCCAGCAGCTTAGCGCTCTCGGGACGAACCTACAATGAGCAGTTCTTC.

This clonotype was counted many times. The chain is built from TRBV24-1 and TRBJ2-3; D remains ambiguous. The CDR3 covers 13 residues. Germline lookup yields CDR1 KGHDR and CDR2 SFDVKD. V gave up 0 bases and J gave up 4 bases, with 4 bases separating them. The CDR3 loop is CATSDLPADTQYF. The CDR3 DNA is TGTGCCACCAGTGATTTGCCCGCAGATACGCAGTATTTT.

At least ten counts were recorded for this clonotype. CDR3 nucleotides: TGTGCCAGCAGTTTGACCAAGGGCCCGAACAATGAGCAGTTCTTC. Residues: CASSLTKGPNNEQFF. This chain uses TRBV12-3 or TRBV12-4 with TRBJ2-1; D remains unclear. Trimming removed 3 bases at V and 5 bases at J, with 14 bases between. The CDR3 covers 15 residues.

This clonotype came up many times. CDR3 loop: CASSLQGTISYEQYF. The CDR3 nucleotides read TGTGCCAGCAGTCTCCAGGGGACAATTTCCTACGAGCAGTACTTC. This chain connects TRBV28 to TRBJ2-7; D is possibly TRBD1 (6 bases). V was cut by 5 bases and J by 1 base, with 15 bases left in between. In germline, CDR1 is MDHEN, CDR2 SYDVKM. The CDR3 runs to 15 residues.

This clonotype appeared a few times. The gene calls are TRBV6-2 or TRBV6-3 and TRBJ2-7; TRBD2 agrees at 8 bases. Germline values: CDR1 MNHEY, CDR2 SVGEGT. Trimming removed 8 bases from V and 2 bases from J; junction bases left unmatched: 8. This CDR3 has 14 amino acids. CDR3 protein: CASGSGGPAYEQYV. The CDR3 DNA sequence: TGTGCCAGCGGGTCGGGAGGGCCGGCCTACGAGCAGTACGTC.

This chain joins TRBV4-3 and TRBJ2-3, with 10 bases identical to TRBD2. Germline CDR1 LGHNA, CDR2 YSLEER. The V gene end was trimmed by 4 bases and the J gene end by 4 bases; junction bases not matched to a gene: 11. This CDR3 has 17 residues. The CDR3 spells CASSPPLAGEAADTQYF. In nucleotides, the CDR3 is TGCGCCAGCAGCCCACCGCTAGCGGGAGAGGCGGCAGATACGCAGTATTTT.

This clonotype has ten or more counts. The chain joins TRBV4-3 to TRBJ1-1; perhaps TRBD1 as D (6 bases). V gave up 3 bases and J gave up 0 bases, with 11 bases separating them. The CDR3 totals 15 residues. Germline V lookup: CDR1 LGHNA, CDR2 YSLEER. CDR3 DNA: TGCGCCAGCAGCCATGAGGACAGCCTGAACACTGAAGCTTTCTTT. This gives the protein CASSHEDSLNTEAFF.

The chain is built from TRBV11-1 and TRBJ1-1, with 11 bases that match TRBD1. V dropped 5 bases and J dropped 0; count of bases not matched to a gene: 11. The CDR3 is made up of 18 amino acids. Germline CDR1 reads SGHAT; CDR2 reads FQDESV (reference sequence). CDR3 nucleotides: TGTGCCAGCAGCACTTGGACAGGGGGCAGCCTTTTGAACACTGAAGCTTTCTTT. As protein: CASSTWTGGSLLNTEAFF.

CDR3 in DNA: TGCGCCAGCAGCCCCGGCGGGGCAGCGGGAGATACGCAGTATTTT. This sequence encodes CASSPGGAAGDTQYF. J is TRBJ2-3 and V is TRBV5-1; D perhaps matches TRBD2 (6 bases). V dropped 4 bases and J dropped 5 bases, with 17 bases sitting between them. The CDR3 has 15 residues. Germline assignment: CDR1 SGHRS and CDR2 YFSETQ.

The rearrangement links TRBV20-1 to TRBJ1-5, with D maybe TRBD1 (5 bases). V was cut by 2 bases and J by 1 base, with 12 bases left in between. The CDR3 is 15 amino acids. Germline V gives CDR1 DFQATT, CDR2 SNEGSKA (reference sequence). CDR3 residues: CSARSGAESNQPQHF. The CDR3 DNA reads as TGCAGTGCTAGATCCGGGGCAGAAAGCAATCAGCCCCAGCATTTT.

This clonotype was found many times. This rearrangement joins TRBV12-3 or TRBV12-4 to TRBJ2-1; D might be TRBD1 or TRBD2, each matching 5 bases. The CDR3 extends over 15 amino acids. V lost 5 bases and J 5 bases, leaving 16 bases between the germline ends. The CDR3 nucleotides read TGTGCCAGCAGTCTACGGGGCGCAGGGAACAATGAGCAGTTCTTC. It encodes CASSLRGAGNNEQFF.

This sequence joins TRBV12-3 or TRBV12-4 and TRBJ2-5; TRBD1 aligns across 9 bases. This CDR3 has 16 amino acids. With 4 bases clipped from V and 7 bases from J, the junction kept 13 bases outside the gene matches. For the CDR3, the DNA is TGTGCCAGCAGTTCCACCTGGACAGGGGTGAGGAGGACCCAGTACTTC. As protein: CASSSTWTGVRRTQYF.

This chain connects TRBV9 to TRBJ2-1, with 8 bases identical to TRBD2. The CDR3 runs 19 residues. The junction had 17 bases not matched to a gene; V was cut back by 0 bases and J by 6 bases. Germline loops: CDR1 SGDLS, CDR2 YYNGEE. CDR3 sequence: CASSVGPGGPSLQSNEQFF. The CDR3, as DNA: TGTGCCAGCAGCGTAGGCCCGGGAGGGCCCTCTCTTCAATCCAATGAGCAGTTCTTC.

This clonotype was counted ten times or more. The rearrangement links TRBV29-1 to TRBJ2-7, with a weak D call TRBD1 (5 bases). The germline V gene has CDR1 SQVTM and CDR2 ANQGSEA. Trimming took off 3 bases at V and 6 bases at J, with 6 bases between the two ends. This CDR3 spans 10 amino acids. In nucleotides, the CDR3 is TGCAGCGTTGAGCAGGGCGAGCAGTACTTC. Protein sequence: CSVEQGEQYF.